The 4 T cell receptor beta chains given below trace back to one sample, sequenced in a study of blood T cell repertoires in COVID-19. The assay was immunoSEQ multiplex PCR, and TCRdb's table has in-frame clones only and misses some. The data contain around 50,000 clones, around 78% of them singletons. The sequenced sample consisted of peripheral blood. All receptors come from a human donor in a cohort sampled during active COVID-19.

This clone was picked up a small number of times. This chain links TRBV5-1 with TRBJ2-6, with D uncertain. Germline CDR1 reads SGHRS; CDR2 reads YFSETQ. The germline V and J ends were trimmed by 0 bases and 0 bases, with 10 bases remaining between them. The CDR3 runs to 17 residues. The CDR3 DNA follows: TGCGCCAGCAGCTTGGCCGGTGTCGGCTCTGGGGCCAACGTCCTGACTTTC. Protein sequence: CASSLAGVGSGANVLTF.

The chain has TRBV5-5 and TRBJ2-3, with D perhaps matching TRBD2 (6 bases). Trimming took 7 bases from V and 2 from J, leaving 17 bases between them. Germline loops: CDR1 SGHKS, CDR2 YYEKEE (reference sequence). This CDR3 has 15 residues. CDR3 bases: TGTGCCAGCTCCTGGGGCGGGGTCATCACAGATACGCAGTATTTT. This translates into CASSWGGVITDTQYF.

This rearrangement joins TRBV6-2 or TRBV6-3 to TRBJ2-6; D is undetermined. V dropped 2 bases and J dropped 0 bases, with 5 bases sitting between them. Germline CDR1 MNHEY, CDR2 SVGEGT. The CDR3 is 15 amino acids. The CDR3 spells CASSYGRSGANVLTF. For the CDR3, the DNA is TGTGCCAGCAGTTACGGCCGCTCTGGGGCCAACGTCCTGACTTTC.

For the CDR3, the DNA is TGTGCCAGCAGCCTACGGGGGGGGAGCTCTGGGGCCAACGTCCTGACTTTC. Its translation is CASSLRGGSSGANVLTF. V is TRBV3-1 (or the pseudogene TRBV3-2) and J is TRBJ2-6; 8 bases align to TRBD2. The CDR3 has 17 amino acids. Trimming took 4 bases from V and 0 from J; bases not matched to a gene: 5. The germline CDR1 and CDR2 sequences are LGHDT and YNNKEL (reference sequence).